These T cell receptor beta chains were read from a single sample in a study of Ad26.COV2.S vaccination and SARS-CoV-2 variants. The data were produced by immunoSEQ multiplex PCR, yet TCRdb's version contains in-frame clones alone and is incomplete. The sample carries hundreds of thousands of clones, about nine tenths recorded once. The material sequenced was peripheral blood, taken in a trial of Ad26.COV2.S vaccine versus placebo. These receptors came from a person between 18 and 65 years old who received the Ad26.COV2.S COVID-19 vaccine or a placebo. Each CDR3 is given with its conserved first and last residue. A D gene is named only where the DNA matches it firmly. Some rows mark clone size as missing; the rest say once, few, many or name a class of expanded clone.

V gene,clone size,J gene,D gene,CDR3 DNA,CDR3 protein
TRBV19,-,TRBJ2-3,-,TGTGCCAGTAGTGGTTCGGCAGCTAGCACAGATACGCAGTATTTT,CASSGSAASTDTQYF
TRBV28,-,TRBJ1-5,-,TGTGCCAGCATCCTTCGAGATAGCAATCAGCCCCAGCATTTT,CASILRDSNQPQHF
TRBV7-3,-,TRBJ1-2,-,TGTGCCAGCAGCTTGGCTCGGGACTATGGCTACACCTTC,CASSLARDYGYTF
TRBV6-6,few,TRBJ1-1,-,TGTGCCACTACGAACACTGAAGCTTTCTTT,CATTNTEAFF
TRBV28,once,TRBJ2-7,-,TGTGCCAGCGGGACTGAGACCTACGAGCAGTACTTC,CASGTETYEQYF
TRBV6-5,-,TRBJ2-7,-,TGTGCCAGCAGTTACTCCCGGGGACTGCCCTACGAGCAGTACTTC,CASSYSRGLPYEQYF
TRBV6-2/TRBV6-3,-,TRBJ1-1,-,TGTGCCAGCAGTTACTCGAGGAGGAACACTGAAGCTTTCTTT,CASSYSRRNTEAFF
TRBV11-2,-,TRBJ2-6,-,TGTGCCAGCAGCTTAGTCGGCTCTGGGGCCAACGTCCTGACTTTC,CASSLVGSGANVLTF
TRBV11-2,-,TRBJ1-5,-,TGTGCCAGCAGCTTAACAGCATATAGCAATCAGCCCCAGCATTTT,CASSLTAYSNQPQHF
TRBV30,-,TRBJ1-4,-,TGTGCCTGTATGACAGGCGGGGAAAAACTGTTTTTT,CACMTGGEKLFF
TRBV10-1,many,TRBJ2-7,TRBD1,TGCGCCAGCATTGGACAGGGACGCCTCTACGAGCAGTACTTC,CASIGQGRLYEQYF
TRBV20-1,-,TRBJ2-1,-,TGCAGTGCTGTACTTAGGGGCGAGCAGTTCTTC,CSAVLRGEQFF
TRBV29-1,-,TRBJ1-1,-,TGCAGCGTTGCCCCAAACACTGAAGCTTTCTTT,CSVAPNTEAFF
TRBV7-2,-,TRBJ1-1,-,TGTGCCAGCAGCTTAGGGCGGACGAACACTGAAGCTTTCTTT,CASSLGRTNTEAFF
TRBV12-3/TRBV12-4,-,TRBJ1-5,TRBD1,TGTGCCAGCAGTTCCACAGGGGCCCAGCATTTT,CASSSTGAQHF
TRBV5-6,-,TRBJ2-7,-,TGTGCCAGCAGCTTGGGAGGCCACGACCTATCTACGAAGCAGTACTTC,CASSLGGHDLSTKQYF
TRBV6-5,-,TRBJ1-4,-,TGTGTCAGCAGCTTTGTGGGGCAGAATGCCGAAAAACTGTTTTTT,CVSSFVGQNAEKLFF
TRBV10-3,-,TRBJ2-5,-,TGTGCCATCAGTGAGCATAGCCGGGAGACCCAGTACTTC,CAISEHSRETQYF
TRBV11-2,-,TRBJ2-1,-,TGTGCCAGCAGCTTAGCCAGATACAATGAGCAGTTCTTC,CASSLARYNEQFF
TRBV5-1,-,TRBJ1-1,-,TGCGCCAGCAGCTTGGGGGAGGGTGAAGCTTTCTTT,CASSLGEGEAFF
TRBV27,-,TRBJ1-1,TRBD1,TGTGCCAGCAGATCGGGACAGGGGTATTTGAACACTGAAGCTTTCTTT,CASRSGQGYLNTEAFF
TRBV7-9,-,TRBJ2-1,TRBD2,TGTGCCAGCACCCTTACACTAGCGGGAGGCAATGAGCAGTTCTTC,CASTLTLAGGNEQFF